These T cell receptor beta chains were read from a single sample in a study of vaccination and CD4 T cells after COVID-19. No antigens are known for them. TCRdb called the PCR reads again in MiXCR, with one record for every CDR3 protein. The sample yields over 8,500 distinct CDR3 sequences, approximately 63% seen once. Sequencing was carried out using CD4+ T cells from blood, cultured in vitro. The receptors stem from a human donor who had recovered from COVID-19. CDR3s include the opening cysteine and the closing phenylalanine or tryptophan. The D gene is left open where the match is weak. The size of a clone is reported for some rows only, either as once, few or many, or as a class for expanded clones.

V gene	clone size	D gene	J gene	CDR3 protein	CDR3 DNA
TRBV11-2	NA	NA	TRBJ2-7	CASSPRDEQYF	TGTGCCAGCAGCCCCCGGGACGAGCAGTACTTC
TRBV28	NA	NA	TRBJ2-5	CASTTYGATRTQYF	TGTGCCAGCACCACCTACGGGGCTACAAGGACCCAGTACTTC
TRBV6-1	few	NA	TRBJ2-5	CASSVGPAETQYF	TGTGCCAGCAGTGTGGGCCCGGCGGAGACCCAGTACTTC
TRBV6-1	few	NA	TRBJ2-7	CASSTTREQYF	TGTGCCAGCAGTACCACCCGCGAGCAGTACTTC
TRBV11-3	few	TRBD1	TRBJ2-5	CASSIDRGETQYF	TGTGCCAGCAGCATCGACAGGGGTGAGACCCAGTACTTC
TRBV20-1	NA	TRBD2	TRBJ2-7	CSAPGTSGYEQYF	TGCAGTGCTCCTGGGACTAGCGGCTACGAGCAGTACTTC
TRBV20-1	NA	NA	TRBJ1-2	CSANSPNYGYTF	TGCAGTGCTAACAGTCCAAACTATGGCTACACCTTC
TRBV27	few	NA	TRBJ2-7	CASNPRGGTLGEQYF	TGTGCCAGCAACCCAAGGGGGGGGACCCTGGGGGAGCAGTACTTC
TRBV5-6	NA	NA	TRBJ1-2	CASSLAGRDYGYTF	TGTGCCAGCAGCCTTGCGGGTCGGGACTATGGCTACACCTTC
TRBV20-1	few	NA	TRBJ2-7	CSASKGFYEQYF	TGCAGTGCTAGTAAGGGGTTCTACGAGCAGTACTTC
TRBV6-1	NA	NA	TRBJ2-7	CASSEMVGRSSYEQYF	TGTGCCAGCAGTGAAATGGTAGGACGGAGCTCCTACGAGCAGTACTTC
TRBV20-1	few	NA	TRBJ1-2	CSASAYGYTF	TGCAGTGCTAGCGCCTATGGCTACACCTTC
TRBV20-1	few	TRBD1	TRBJ1-6	CSALTGPSSPLHF	TGCAGTGCGTTGACAGGGCCTTCTTCACCCCTCCACTTT
TRBV11-2	few	NA	TRBJ1-6	CASSLTRTNSPLHF	TGTGCCAGCAGCTTGACCAGGACTAATTCACCCCTCCACTTT
TRBV6-4	few	NA	TRBJ2-7	CASRCYEQYF	TGTGCCAGCAGATGTTACGAGCAGTACTTC
TRBV7-6	NA	NA	TRBJ2-7	CASSPGVYYEQYF	TGTGCCAGCAGCCCTGGAGTCTACTACGAGCAGTACTTC
TRBV20-1	few	NA	TRBJ1-2	CSALAGYDYGYTF	TGCAGTGCCCTAGCAGGGTATGACTATGGCTACACCTTC
TRBV7-2	NA	NA	TRBJ2-7	CASSSRPDYEQYF	TGTGCCAGCAGCTCTCGGCCCGACTACGAGCAGTACTTC
TRBV27	NA	NA	TRBJ1-2	CASSPRIMAYGYTF	TGTGCCAGCAGTCCTCGTATTATGGCCTATGGCTACACCTTC